Below are 8 T cell receptor beta chains sequenced from a single sample in a study of cytomegalovirus exposure and HLA in healthy donors. With 60 Vbeta and 13 Jbeta primers, the PCR was carried out. Repertoires were generated with immunoSEQ multiplex PCR, while TCRdb's copy carries only in-frame clones and drops some. The data hold over 95,000 clones, with around 73% observed a single time. Sequenced sample: PBMCs. These receptors were collected from a woman aged 25 to 45 in good health and CMV-seropositive.

The V call is TRBV28, the J call TRBJ2-2; a possible D gene is TRBD1 (6 bases). Germline V gene lookup returns CDR1 MDHEN and CDR2 SYDVKM. Trimming removed 7 bases from V and 1 base from J, with 10 bases in between. The CDR3 totals 14 residues. In DNA, the CDR3 is TGTGCCAGCAAGAGGGACAAGAACACCGGGGAGCTGTTTTTT. The encoded protein is CASKRDKNTGELFF.

This clone has just a few counts. The chain carries TRBV5-4 and TRBJ1-1; no definite D call. Germline V gene lookup returns CDR1 SGHNT and CDR2 YYREEE (reference sequence). The CDR3 spans 12 residues. The germline V and J ends were trimmed by 1 base and 6 bases, with 7 bases remaining between them. CDR3 residues: CASSLFQSEAFF. In DNA form, the CDR3 reads TGTGCCAGCAGCTTGTTCCAGTCTGAAGCTTTCTTT.

This clone is a singleton in its sample. The rearrangement joins TRBV29-1 to TRBJ1-2; 10 bases are shared with TRBD1. Germline V gene sequence: CDR1 SQVTM, CDR2 ANQGSEA. The trim removed 6 bases at V and 6 bases at J, leaving 13 bases unmatched. There are 15 residues in the CDR3. CDR3 sequence reads: CSVMTGGDVLDGYTF. CDR3 DNA sequence: TGCAGCGTAATGACAGGGGGCGACGTTCTGGATGGCTACACCTTC.

The V and J genes are TRBV2 and TRBJ2-3; 8 bases fit TRBD2. CDR3 length: 15 amino acids. The V segment lost 3 bases and the J segment 4 bases; nucleotides outside the gene matches: 6. Germline loops: CDR1 SNHLY, CDR2 FYNNEI. The CDR3 sequence is CASSDSLAGADTQYF. CDR3 DNA sequence: TGTGCCAGCAGTGATTCTCTAGCGGGCGCAGATACGCAGTATTTT. Based on the CDR3 plus reference TRBV2 and TRBJ2-3, the full variable domain is EPEVTQTPSHQVTQMGQEVILRCVPISNHLYFYWYRQILGQKVEFLVSFYNNEISEKSEIFDDQFSVERPDGSNFTLKIRSTKLEDSAMYFCASSDSLAGADTQYFGPGTRLTVL.

The V call is TRBV4-1, the J call TRBJ2-5, with 14 bases fitting TRBD2. V lost 6 bases to trimming and J lost 3 bases; unmatched junction nucleotides: 3. The CDR3 runs to 15 residues. Germline-derived CDR1 and CDR2 are MGHRA and YSYEKL. For the CDR3, the DNA is TGCGCCAGCAGAAAGGGACTAGCGGGGGAAGAGACCCAGTACTTC. Protein product: CASRKGLAGEETQYF.

The genes are TRBV25-1 and TRBJ2-7, with 8 positions matching TRBD1. Germline V gene data show CDR1 as MGHDK and CDR2 as SYGVNS. CDR3 length: 14 amino acids. The J segment lost 1 base and the V segment lost 6 bases, leaving 5 bases of the junction unmatched. The CDR3 nucleotides read TGTGCCAGCAGGCCACAGGGGGAATCCTACGAGCAGTACTTC. It specifies CASRPQGESYEQYF.

The rearrangement links TRBV6-1 to TRBJ2-1; 8 bases are a match to TRBD2. V was clipped by 6 bases and J by 5 bases; unmatched bases: 6. Germline CDR1 reads MNHNS; CDR2 reads SASEGT. The CDR3 has 14 residues. The CDR3 spells CASRRLATNNEQFF. CDR3 sequence (DNA): TGTGCCAGCAGGAGACTAGCGACAAACAATGAGCAGTTCTTC.

The chain recombines TRBV28 with TRBJ1-2, with no clear D. Germline V gene sequence: CDR1 MDHEN, CDR2 SYDVKM. The germline V and J ends were trimmed by 5 bases and 0 bases, with 13 bases remaining between them. The CDR3 loop spans 15 amino acids. The CDR3: CASSPSGEANYGYTF. CDR3 in DNA: TGTGCCAGCAGTCCCAGCGGTGAAGCTAACTATGGCTACACCTTC.